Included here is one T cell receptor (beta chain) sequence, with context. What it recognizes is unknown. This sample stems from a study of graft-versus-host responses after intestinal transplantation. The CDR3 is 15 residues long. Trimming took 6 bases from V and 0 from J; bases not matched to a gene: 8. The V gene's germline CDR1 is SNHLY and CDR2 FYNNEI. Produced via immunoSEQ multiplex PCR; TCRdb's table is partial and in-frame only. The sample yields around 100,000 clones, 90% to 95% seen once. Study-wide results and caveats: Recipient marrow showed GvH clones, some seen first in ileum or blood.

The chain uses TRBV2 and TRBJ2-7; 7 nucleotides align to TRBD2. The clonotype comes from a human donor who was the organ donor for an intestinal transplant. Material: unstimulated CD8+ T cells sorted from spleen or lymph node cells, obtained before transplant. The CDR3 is CASRLWRGSSYEQYF. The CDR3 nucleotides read TGTGCCAGCAGGCTCTGGCGGGGGAGCTCCTACGAGCAGTACTTC.